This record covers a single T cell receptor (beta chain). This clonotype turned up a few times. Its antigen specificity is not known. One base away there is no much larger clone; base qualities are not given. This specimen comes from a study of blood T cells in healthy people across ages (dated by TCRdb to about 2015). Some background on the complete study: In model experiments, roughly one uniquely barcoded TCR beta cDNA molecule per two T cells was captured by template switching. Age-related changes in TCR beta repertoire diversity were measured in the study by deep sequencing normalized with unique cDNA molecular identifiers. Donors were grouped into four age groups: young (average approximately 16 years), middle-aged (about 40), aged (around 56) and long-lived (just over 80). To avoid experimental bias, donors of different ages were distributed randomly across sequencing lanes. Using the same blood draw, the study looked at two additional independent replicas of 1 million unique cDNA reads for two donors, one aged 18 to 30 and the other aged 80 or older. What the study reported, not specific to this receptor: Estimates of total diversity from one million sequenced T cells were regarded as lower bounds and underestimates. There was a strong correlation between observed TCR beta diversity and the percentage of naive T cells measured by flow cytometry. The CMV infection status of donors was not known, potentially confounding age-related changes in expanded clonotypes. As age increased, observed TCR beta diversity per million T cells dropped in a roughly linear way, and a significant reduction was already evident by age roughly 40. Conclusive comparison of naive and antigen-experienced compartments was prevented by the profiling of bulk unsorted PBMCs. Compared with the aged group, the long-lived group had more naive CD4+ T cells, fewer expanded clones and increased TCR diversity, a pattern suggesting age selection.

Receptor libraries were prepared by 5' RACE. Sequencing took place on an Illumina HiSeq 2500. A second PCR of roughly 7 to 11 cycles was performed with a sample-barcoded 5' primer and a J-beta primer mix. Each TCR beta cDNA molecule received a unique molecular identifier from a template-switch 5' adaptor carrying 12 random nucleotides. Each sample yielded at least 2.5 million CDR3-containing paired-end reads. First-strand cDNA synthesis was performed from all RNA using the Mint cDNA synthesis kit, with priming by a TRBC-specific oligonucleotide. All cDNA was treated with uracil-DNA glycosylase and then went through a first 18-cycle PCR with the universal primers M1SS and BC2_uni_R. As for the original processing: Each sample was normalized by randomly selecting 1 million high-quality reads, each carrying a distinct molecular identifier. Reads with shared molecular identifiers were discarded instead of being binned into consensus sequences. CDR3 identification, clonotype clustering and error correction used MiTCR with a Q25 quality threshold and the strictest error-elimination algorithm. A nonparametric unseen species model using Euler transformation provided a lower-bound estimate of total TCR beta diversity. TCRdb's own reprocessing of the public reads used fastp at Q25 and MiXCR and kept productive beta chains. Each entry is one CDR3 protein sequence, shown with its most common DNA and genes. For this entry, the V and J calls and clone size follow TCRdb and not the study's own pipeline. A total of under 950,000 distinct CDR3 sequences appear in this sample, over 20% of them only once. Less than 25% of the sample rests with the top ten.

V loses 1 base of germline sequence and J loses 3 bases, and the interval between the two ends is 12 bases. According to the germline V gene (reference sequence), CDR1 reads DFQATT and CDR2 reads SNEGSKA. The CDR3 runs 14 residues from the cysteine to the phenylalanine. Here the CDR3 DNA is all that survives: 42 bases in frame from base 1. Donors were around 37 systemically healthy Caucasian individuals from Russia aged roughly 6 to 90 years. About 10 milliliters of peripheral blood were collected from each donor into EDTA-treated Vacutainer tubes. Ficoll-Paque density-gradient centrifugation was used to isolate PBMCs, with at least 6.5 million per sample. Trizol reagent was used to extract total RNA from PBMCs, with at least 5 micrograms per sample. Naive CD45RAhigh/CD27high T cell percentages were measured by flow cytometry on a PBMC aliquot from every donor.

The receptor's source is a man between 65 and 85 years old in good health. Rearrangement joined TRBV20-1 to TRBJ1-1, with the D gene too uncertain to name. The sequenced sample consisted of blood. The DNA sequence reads TGCAGTGCTAGAGTGGGGTCTCCACACACTGAAGCTTTCTTT. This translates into CSARVGSPHTEAFF.